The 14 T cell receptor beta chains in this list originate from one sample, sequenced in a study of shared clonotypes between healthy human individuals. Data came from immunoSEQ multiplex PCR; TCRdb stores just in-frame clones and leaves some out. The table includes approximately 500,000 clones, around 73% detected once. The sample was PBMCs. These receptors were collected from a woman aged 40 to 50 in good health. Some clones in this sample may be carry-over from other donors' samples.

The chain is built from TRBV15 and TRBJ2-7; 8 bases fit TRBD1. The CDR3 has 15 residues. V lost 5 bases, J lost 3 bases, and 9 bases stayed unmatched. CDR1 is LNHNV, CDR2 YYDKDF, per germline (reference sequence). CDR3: CATSLGTGAFYEQYF. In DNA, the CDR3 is TGTGCCACCAGCCTGGGGACAGGAGCCTTCTACGAGCAGTACTTC.

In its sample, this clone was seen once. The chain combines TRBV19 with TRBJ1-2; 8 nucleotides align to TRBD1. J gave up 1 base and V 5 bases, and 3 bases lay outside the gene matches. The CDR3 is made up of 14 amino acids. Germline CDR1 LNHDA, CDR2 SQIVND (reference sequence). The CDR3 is CASSLTGVNYGYTF. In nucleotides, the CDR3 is TGTGCCAGTAGTCTGACAGGGGTTAACTATGGCTACACCTTC.

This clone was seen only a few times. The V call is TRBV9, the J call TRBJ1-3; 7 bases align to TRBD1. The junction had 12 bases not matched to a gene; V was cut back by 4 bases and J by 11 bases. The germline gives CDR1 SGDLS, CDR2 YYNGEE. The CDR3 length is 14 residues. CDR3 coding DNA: TGTGCCAGCAGCAAGACAGGGAGACAAGAATCCATATATTTT. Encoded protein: CASSKTGRQESIYF.

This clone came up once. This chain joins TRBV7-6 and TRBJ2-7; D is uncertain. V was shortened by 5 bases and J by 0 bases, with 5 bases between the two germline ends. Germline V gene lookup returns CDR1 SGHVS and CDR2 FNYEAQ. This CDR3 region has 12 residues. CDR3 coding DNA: TGTGCCAGCAGCACAGACTCCTACGAGCAGTACTTC. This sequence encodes CASSTDSYEQYF.

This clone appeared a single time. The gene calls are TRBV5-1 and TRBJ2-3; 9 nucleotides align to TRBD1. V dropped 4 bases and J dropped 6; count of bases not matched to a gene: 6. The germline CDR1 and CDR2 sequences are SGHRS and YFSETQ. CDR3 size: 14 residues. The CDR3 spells CASSRGQGWDTQYF. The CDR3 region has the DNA TGCGCCAGCAGCCGGGGACAGGGATGGGATACGCAGTATTTT.

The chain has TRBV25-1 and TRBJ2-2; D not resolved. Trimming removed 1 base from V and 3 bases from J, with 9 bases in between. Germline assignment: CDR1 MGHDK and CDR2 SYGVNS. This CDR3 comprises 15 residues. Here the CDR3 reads CASSELRAYTGELFF. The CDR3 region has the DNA TGTGCCAGCAGTGAATTGAGAGCCTACACCGGGGAGCTGTTTTTT.

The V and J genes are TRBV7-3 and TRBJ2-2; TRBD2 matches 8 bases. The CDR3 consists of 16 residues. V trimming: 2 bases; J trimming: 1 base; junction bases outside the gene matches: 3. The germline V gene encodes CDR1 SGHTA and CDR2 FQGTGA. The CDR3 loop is CASSLAGGQNTGELFF. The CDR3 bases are TGTGCCAGCAGCTTAGCGGGGGGACAGAACACCGGGGAGCTGTTTTTT.

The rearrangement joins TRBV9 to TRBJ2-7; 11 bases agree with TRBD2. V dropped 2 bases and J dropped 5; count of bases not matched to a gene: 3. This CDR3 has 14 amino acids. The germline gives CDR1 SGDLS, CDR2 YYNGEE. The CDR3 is CASSVSGRAHEQYF. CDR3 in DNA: TGTGCCAGCAGCGTTAGCGGGAGGGCCCACGAGCAGTACTTC.

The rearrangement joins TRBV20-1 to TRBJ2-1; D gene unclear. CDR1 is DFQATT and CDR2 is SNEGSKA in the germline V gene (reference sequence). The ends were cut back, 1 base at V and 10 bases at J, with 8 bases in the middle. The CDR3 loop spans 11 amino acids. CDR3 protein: CSARGDGEQFF. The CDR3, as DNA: TGCAGTGCTAGAGGAGACGGGGAGCAGTTCTTC.

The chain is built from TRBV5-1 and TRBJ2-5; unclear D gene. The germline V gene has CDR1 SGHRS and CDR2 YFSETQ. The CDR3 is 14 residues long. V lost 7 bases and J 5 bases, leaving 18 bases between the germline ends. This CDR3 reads CASRPGSTEETQYF. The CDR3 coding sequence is TGCGCCAGCCGGCCGGGCAGTACCGAGGAGACCCAGTACTTC.

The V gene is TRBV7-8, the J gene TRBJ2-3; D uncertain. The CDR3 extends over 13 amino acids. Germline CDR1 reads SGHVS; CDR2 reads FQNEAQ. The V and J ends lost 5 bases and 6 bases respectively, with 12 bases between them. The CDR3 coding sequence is TGTGCCAGCAGCCCGGAATATTGGGATACGCAGTATTTT. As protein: CASSPEYWDTQYF. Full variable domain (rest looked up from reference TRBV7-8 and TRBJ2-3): GAGVSQSPRYKVAKRGQDVALRCDPISGHVSLFWYQQALGQGPEFLTYFQNEAQLDKSGLPSDRFFAERPEGSVSTLKIQRTQQEDSAVYLCASSPEYWDTQYFGPGTRLTVL.

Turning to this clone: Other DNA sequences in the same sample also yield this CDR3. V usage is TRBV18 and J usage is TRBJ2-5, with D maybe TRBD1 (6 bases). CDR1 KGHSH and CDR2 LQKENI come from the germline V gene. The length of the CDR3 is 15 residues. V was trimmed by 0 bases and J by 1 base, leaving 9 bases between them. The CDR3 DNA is TGTGCCAGCTCACCACCTTCGACAGGCCAAGAGACCCAGTACTTC. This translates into CASSPPSTGQETQYF.

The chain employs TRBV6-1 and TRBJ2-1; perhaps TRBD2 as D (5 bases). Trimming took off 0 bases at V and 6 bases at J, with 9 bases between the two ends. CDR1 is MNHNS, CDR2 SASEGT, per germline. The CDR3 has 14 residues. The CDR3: CASSEAGGGNEQFF. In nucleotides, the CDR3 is TGTGCCAGCAGTGAAGCGGGCGGAGGCAATGAGCAGTTCTTC.

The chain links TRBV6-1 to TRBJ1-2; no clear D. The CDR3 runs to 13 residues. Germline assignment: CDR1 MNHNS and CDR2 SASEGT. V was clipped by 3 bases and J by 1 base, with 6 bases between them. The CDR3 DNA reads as TGTGCCAGCAGTGAGGAGGTTAACTATGGCTACACCTTC. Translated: CASSEEVNYGYTF.